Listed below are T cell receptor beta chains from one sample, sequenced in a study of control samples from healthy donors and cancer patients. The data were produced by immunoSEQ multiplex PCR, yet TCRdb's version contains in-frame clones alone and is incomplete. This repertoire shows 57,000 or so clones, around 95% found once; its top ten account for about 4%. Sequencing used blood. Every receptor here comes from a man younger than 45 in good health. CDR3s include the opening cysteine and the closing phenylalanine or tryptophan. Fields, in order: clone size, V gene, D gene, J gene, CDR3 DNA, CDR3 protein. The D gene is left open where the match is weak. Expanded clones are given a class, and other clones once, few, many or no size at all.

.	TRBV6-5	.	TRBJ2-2	TGTGCCAGCACCGCCGAAGGGGGCACCGGGGAGCTGTTTTTT	CASTAEGGTGELFF
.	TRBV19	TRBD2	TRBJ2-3	TGTGCCAGTAGTTTTACTAGCGGGGGCACAGATACGCAGTATTTT	CASSFTSGGTDTQYF
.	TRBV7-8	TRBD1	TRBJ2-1	TGTGCCAGCAGCCCCAGACAGGGTCCTCAGGATGAGCAGTTCTTC	CASSPRQGPQDEQFF
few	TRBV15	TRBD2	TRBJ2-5	TGTGCCACCAGCAGAAGCGGGGGTCTAGCCGCCCCGTACCAAGAGACCCAGTACTTC	CATSRSGGLAAPYQETQYF
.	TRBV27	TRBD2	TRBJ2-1	TGTGCCAGCAGTTTACTTACTAGCGGGGGGACGTACAATGAGCAGTTCTTC	CASSLLTSGGTYNEQFF
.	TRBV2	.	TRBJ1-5	TGTGCCAGCAGTCTCATCCAGGGGACGTATAGCAATCAGCCCCAGCATTTT	CASSLIQGTYSNQPQHF
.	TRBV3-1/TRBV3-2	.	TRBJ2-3	TGTGCCAGCAGCCCCCCAACGGGGCCGGATACGCAGTATTTT	CASSPPTGPDTQYF
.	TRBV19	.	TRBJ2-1	TGTGCCAGTAGTATGCAGTACAATGAGCAGTTCTTC	CASSMQYNEQFF
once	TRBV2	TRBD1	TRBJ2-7	TGTGCCAGCAGTGGGACGGGACAGGGGAGGAGTGTGCAGTACTTC	CASSGTGQGRSVQYF
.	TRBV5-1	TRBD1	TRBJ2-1	TGCGCCAGCAGCTTGGATCAGGGGGATGAGCAGTTCTTC	CASSLDQGDEQFF
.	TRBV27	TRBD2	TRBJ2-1	TGTGCCAGCAGTTTAGAGATGTGGACTAGCGGGAGAAATGAGCAGTTCTTC	CASSLEMWTSGRNEQFF
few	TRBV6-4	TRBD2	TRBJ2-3	TGTGCCAGCAGCGCTACTAGCGGGGGGGCAGATACGCAGTATTTT	CASSATSGGADTQYF
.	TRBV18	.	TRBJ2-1	TGTGCCAGCTCACCCGCGGCGGTCAATATCTACAATGAGCAGTTCTTC	CASSPAAVNIYNEQFF
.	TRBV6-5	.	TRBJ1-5	TGTGCCAGCAGTTACGCGGACGGGCGTGGGGGGACCCAGCATTTT	CASSYADGRGGTQHF
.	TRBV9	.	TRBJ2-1	TGTGCCAGCAGCGTAGGGGACTACAATGAGCAGTTCTTC	CASSVGDYNEQFF
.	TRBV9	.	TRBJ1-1	TGTGCCAGCAGCGTAGGTAACACCGGCGGCACTGAAGCTTTCTTT	CASSVGNTGGTEAFF
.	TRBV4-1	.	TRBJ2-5	TGCGCCAGCAGCGATCCACGGGGAGAGACCCAGTACTTC	CASSDPRGETQYF
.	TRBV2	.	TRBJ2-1	TGTGCCAGCATCTCGGGGCTCTACAATGAGCAGTTCTTC	CASISGLYNEQFF
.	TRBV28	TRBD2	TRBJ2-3	TGTGCCAGCAGTTCACCGGGACTAGCGGGAGGGGCCAGGAATACGCAGTATTTT	CASSSPGLAGGARNTQYF
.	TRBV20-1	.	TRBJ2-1	TGTGGACTAACCTACAATGAGCAGTTCTTC	CGLTYNEQFF
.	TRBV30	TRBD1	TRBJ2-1	TGTGCCTGCACCGGGACAGGTCAAGTAAAAAATGAGCAGTTCTTC	CACTGTGQVKNEQFF